Listed here are 24 T cell receptor beta chains from one sample, sequenced in a study of blood T cell repertoires in COVID-19. The method was immunoSEQ multiplex PCR; TCRdb's version includes in-frame clones alone and lacks a portion of them. The sample has roughly 180,000 clones, 86% seen once; the top ten hold about 8.2%. The specimen was peripheral blood. These receptors originate from a man in his 60s with acute or convalescent COVID-19.

The chain combines TRBV19 with TRBJ2-7; 8 bases match TRBD2. The CDR3 contains 14 residues. V was clipped by 5 bases and J by 0 bases; unmatched bases: 3. The germline V gene encodes CDR1 LNHDA and CDR2 SQIVND (reference sequence). CDR3 coding DNA: TGTGCCAGTAGTGCGGGGACTAGCTCCTACGAGCAGTACTTC. Translation: CASSAGTSSYEQYF.

V usage is TRBV7-3 and J usage is TRBJ2-1; TRBD2 is a possible D gene (5 bases). Germline CDR1 reads SGHTA; CDR2 reads FQGTGA. The CDR3 is made up of 13 amino acids. Trimming shortened V by 5 bases and J by 7 bases, and 12 bases separated the two germline ends. The CDR3 DNA reads as TGTGCCAGCAGCCCCGGAGCGGATAATGAGCAGTTCTTC. This encodes CASSPGADNEQFF.

The chain uses TRBV28 and TRBJ1-1, with D possibly matching TRBD1 (6 bases). Trimming shortened V by 10 bases and J by 0 bases, and 15 bases separated the two germline ends. From germline, CDR1 is MDHEN and CDR2 SYDVKM. The CDR3 length is 14 residues. CDR3 DNA: TGTGCCACCGACCTGCAGGGGATGAACACTGAAGCTTTCTTT. Amino acid sequence: CATDLQGMNTEAFF.

The V call is TRBV19, the J call TRBJ1-5; tentative D call: TRBD1 (6 bases). Germline assignment: CDR1 LNHDA and CDR2 SQIVND (reference sequence). Trimming pared 1 base from V and 6 bases from J, leaving 13 bases between. The CDR3 is 15 amino acids. The CDR3 region is CASSIGQVRGQPQHF. CDR3 sequence (DNA): TGTGCCAGTAGTATAGGACAGGTACGCGGTCAGCCCCAGCATTTT. Filled out from reference TRBV19 and TRBJ1-5, the complete variable domain reads DGGITQSPKYLFRKEGQNVTLSCEQNLNHDAMYWYRQDPGQGLRLIYYSQIVNDFQKGDIAEGYSVSREKKESFPLTVTSAQKNPTAFYLCASSIGQVRGQPQHFGDGTRLSIL.

The CDR3 DNA reads TGCGCCAGCAGGAGGGACTACGAGCAGTACTTC. Amino acids: CASRRDYEQYF. This chain joins TRBV5-1 and TRBJ2-7; a weak D match, TRBD2 (5 bases). Germline V CDR1 and CDR2: SGHRS, YFSETQ. This CDR3 is built from 11 residues. V was trimmed by 5 bases and J by 3 bases, leaving 6 bases between them.

This clone came up many times. This rearrangement joins TRBV19 to TRBJ2-5, with TRBD1 matching over 12 bases. Germline V gene data show CDR1 as LNHDA and CDR2 as SQIVND (reference sequence). After removal of 3 bases from V and 5 bases from J, the junction contained 7 bases not matched to a gene. The CDR3 totals 16 residues. The CDR3 sequence is CASSISGQGAQETQYF. DNA of the CDR3: TGTGCCAGTAGTATCTCGGGACAGGGGGCGCAGGAGACCCAGTACTTC. Supplemented by reference TRBV19 and TRBJ2-5, the full variable domain reads DGGITQSPKYLFRKEGQNVTLSCEQNLNHDAMYWYRQDPGQGLRLIYYSQIVNDFQKGDIAEGYSVSREKKESFPLTVTSAQKNPTAFYLCASSISGQGAQETQYFGPGTRLLVL.

Only one count was recorded for this clone. The chain is built from TRBV3-1 (or the pseudogene TRBV3-2) and TRBJ2-7; 10 bases map to TRBD2. V lost 5 bases to trimming and J lost 5 bases; unmatched junction nucleotides: 6. Germline V gene lookup returns CDR1 LGHDT and CDR2 YNNKEL (reference sequence). The CDR3 is 14 residues long. CDR3 loop: CASSSTSGNDEQYF. In DNA, the CDR3 is TGTGCCAGCAGCTCTACTAGCGGGAACGACGAGCAGTACTTC.

The chain joins TRBV19 to TRBJ2-1, with 8 nucleotides matching TRBD2. This CDR3 contains 18 residues. Germline trimming cut 1 base from V and 0 bases from J; bases unmatched to any gene: 8. CDR1 and CDR2 (germline): LNHDA, SQIVND (reference sequence). The CDR3 is CASSIGLAGTLSYNEQFF. CDR3 DNA: TGTGCCAGTAGTATAGGCCTAGCGGGCACCCTCTCCTACAATGAGCAGTTCTTC.

This chain connects TRBV10-1 to TRBJ1-5; weak D call: TRBD1 (6 bases). In germline, CDR1 is WNHNN, CDR2 SYGVQD (reference sequence). This CDR3 region has 13 residues. Deletions cut 4 bases from V and 3 bases from J, with 7 bases between. CDR3 residues: CASSAGVNQPQHF. Here the CDR3 DNA reads TGCGCCAGCAGTGCAGGGGTCAATCAGCCCCAGCATTTT.

This chain connects TRBV13 to TRBJ1-3; a weak D match, TRBD1 (5 bases). The V gene's germline CDR1 is PRHDT and CDR2 FYEKMQ (reference sequence). This CDR3 spans 15 amino acids. Trimming left V 5 bases short and J 2 bases short, with 13 bases between. The CDR3, as DNA: TGTGCCAGCAGCGAAAGGGGTATCGCTGGAAACACCATATATTTT. Translating it yields CASSERGIAGNTIYF.

The chain is built from TRBV7-9 and TRBJ2-3; D gene unclear. The CDR3 sequence is 15 residues long. V lost 10 bases and J lost 1, with 18 bases in between. The germline V gene has CDR1 SEHNR and CDR2 FQNEAQ (reference sequence). The CDR3 DNA follows: TGTGCCACCCTTGCCCCTAGACTGGGCACAGATACGCAGTATTTT. Translated, it gives CATLAPRLGTDTQYF.

The chain joins TRBV30 to TRBJ1-2; TRBD1 matches at 10 bases. CDR1 is GTSNPN and CDR2 is SVGIG in the germline V gene (reference sequence). This CDR3 has 11 amino acids. The CDR3: CAYPGQGGYTF. CDR3 in DNA: TGTGCTTACCCGGGACAGGGGGGCTACACCTTC.

The chain combines TRBV7-9 with TRBJ1-2; D is unresolved. Per germline, CDR1 SEHNR and CDR2 FQNEAQ (reference sequence). This CDR3 region has 15 residues. The V end lost 6 bases, the J end lost 8 bases, and 22 bases lay between the germline ends. For the CDR3, the DNA is TGTGCCAGCAGACTCTCTGACGGGTTTATTGGGGGCTACACCTTC. Translated, it gives CASRLSDGFIGGYTF.

The chain employs TRBV28 and TRBJ2-5; 10 bases are shared with TRBD1. V was pared by 5 bases and J by 6 bases, with 6 bases of the junction left unmatched. Germline CDR1 is MDHEN and CDR2 is SYDVKM. This CDR3 is built from 14 residues. The CDR3 sequence is CASSPRTGGQTQYF. The DNA for the CDR3 is TGTGCCAGCAGTCCTCGGACAGGGGGGCAGACCCAGTACTTC.

This clone was found once. At the DNA level, this CDR3 is encoded by other sequences in the same sample as well. This rearrangement joins TRBV5-1 to TRBJ1-1, with TRBD1 matching over 10 bases. CDR1 and CDR2 (germline): SGHRS, YFSETQ. The V and J ends lost 4 bases and 5 bases, in that order; junction bases with no gene match: 5. The CDR3 runs 14 residues. CDR3: CASSAGTGETEAFF. The CDR3 nucleotides are TGCGCCAGCAGCGCCGGGACAGGGGAAACTGAAGCTTTCTTT.

This clone appeared a single time. V gene TRBV5-1 combines with J gene TRBJ2-3; the D is unclear. The germline CDR1 and CDR2 sequences are SGHRS and YFSETQ. The V end lost 3 bases, the J end lost 6 bases, and 11 bases lay between the germline ends. The CDR3 contains 13 residues. CDR3 in DNA: TGCGCCAGCAGCTCGTCCTCAGGTGATACGCAGTATTTT. The encoded protein is CASSSSSGDTQYF.

The V call is TRBV6-5, the J call TRBJ2-7; TRBD1 matches at 7 bases. Germline assignment: CDR1 MNHEY and CDR2 SVGAGI. This CDR3 has 15 residues. Trimming at V came to 6 bases and at J to 2 bases, leaving 10 bases not matched to a gene. Here the CDR3 reads CASRSGQNPTYEQYF. In DNA form, the CDR3 reads TGTGCCAGCAGGTCGGGACAGAACCCCACCTACGAGCAGTACTTC.

This rearrangement joins TRBV24-1 to TRBJ2-7; TRBD2 aligns across 12 bases. This CDR3 is 16 amino acids long. The germline V gene encodes CDR1 KGHDR and CDR2 SFDVKD. The V and J ends lost 4 bases and 3 bases, in that order; junction bases with no gene match: 6. The CDR3 sequence: CATSDTTSGSNYEQYF. The CDR3, as DNA: TGTGCCACCAGTGACACGACTAGCGGGAGTAACTACGAGCAGTACTTC.

The chain joins TRBV11-3 to TRBJ2-1; D uncertain. CDR1 is SGHNT and CDR2 is YENEEA in the germline V gene. The CDR3 totals 12 residues. Deletions cut 5 bases from V and 9 bases from J, with 11 bases between. The CDR3 loop reads CASSTRGGEQFF. The CDR3 nucleotides read TGTGCCAGCAGCACCCGAGGCGGTGAGCAGTTCTTC. Supplemented by reference TRBV11-3 and TRBJ2-1, the full variable domain reads EAGVVQSPRYKIIEKKQPVAFWCNPISGHNTLYWYLQNLGQGPELLIRYENEEAVDDSQLPKDRFSAERLKGVDSTLKIQPAELGDSAVYLCASSTRGGEQFFGPGTRLTVL.

V is TRBV5-5 and J is TRBJ1-5, with D possibly being TRBD1 (5 bases). The CDR3 covers 14 residues. Germline V gene lookup returns CDR1 SGHKS and CDR2 YYEKEE (reference sequence). V was shortened by 3 bases and J by 5 bases, with 12 bases between the two germline ends. CDR3 loop: CASSYDSLYQPQHF. The CDR3 nucleotides are TGTGCCAGCAGCTACGACAGTCTATATCAGCCCCAGCATTTT.

This chain uses TRBV20-1 with TRBJ1-1, with unresolved D. The germline gives CDR1 DFQATT, CDR2 SNEGSKA (reference sequence). The CDR3 covers 11 residues. The germline V and J ends were trimmed by 5 bases and 3 bases, with 7 bases remaining between them. The DNA for the CDR3 is TGCAGTGCTCGAAGAGACACTGAAGCTTTCTTT. Protein: CSARRDTEAFF.

The V call is TRBV28, the J call TRBJ1-2; D is possibly TRBD1 (6 bases). CDR3 length equals 15 residues. Germline V CDR1 and CDR2: MDHEN, SYDVKM. V shed 6 bases and J shed 0 bases, with 14 bases lying between them. CDR3 region: CASSPDRRANYGYTF. CDR3 bases: TGTGCCAGCAGCCCCGACAGGAGAGCTAACTATGGCTACACCTTC.

The rearrangement joins TRBV7-3 to TRBJ2-7, with D possibly matching TRBD1 (6 bases). CDR1 is SGHTA and CDR2 is FQGTGA in the germline V gene. The CDR3 has 14 residues. Trimming took off 5 bases at V and 0 bases at J, with 11 bases between the two ends. Here the CDR3 DNA reads TGTGCCAGCAGCCCCGACAGGAACTCCTACGAGCAGTACTTC. Protein product: CASSPDRNSYEQYF.

The gene calls are TRBV29-1 and TRBJ1-1, with 9 bases aligning to TRBD1. This CDR3 spans 13 amino acids. In germline, CDR1 is SQVTM, CDR2 ANQGSEA. V was pared by 8 bases and J by 4 bases, with 8 bases of the junction left unmatched. The CDR3 DNA follows: TGCAGCTTAGAGACAGGGGGAGGCACTGAAGCTTTCTTT. Amino acids: CSLETGGGTEAFF.